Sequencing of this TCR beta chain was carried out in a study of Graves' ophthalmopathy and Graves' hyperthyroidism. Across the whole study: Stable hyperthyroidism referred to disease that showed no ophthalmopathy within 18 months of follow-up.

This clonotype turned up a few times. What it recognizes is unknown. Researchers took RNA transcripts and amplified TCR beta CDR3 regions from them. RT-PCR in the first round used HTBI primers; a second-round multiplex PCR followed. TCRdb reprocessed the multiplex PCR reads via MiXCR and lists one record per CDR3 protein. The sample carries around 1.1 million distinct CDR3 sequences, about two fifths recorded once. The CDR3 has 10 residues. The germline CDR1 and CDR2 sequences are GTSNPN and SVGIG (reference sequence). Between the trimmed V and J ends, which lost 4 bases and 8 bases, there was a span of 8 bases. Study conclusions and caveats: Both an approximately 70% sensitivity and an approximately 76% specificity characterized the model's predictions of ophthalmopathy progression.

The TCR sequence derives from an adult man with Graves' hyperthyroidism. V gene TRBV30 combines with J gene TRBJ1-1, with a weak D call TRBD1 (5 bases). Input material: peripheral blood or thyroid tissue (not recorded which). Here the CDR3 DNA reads TGTGCCTGGATTAGGACAGAAGCTTTCTTT. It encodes CAWIRTEAFF.